This passage covers 9 T cell receptor beta chains from one sample sequenced in a study of CD8 T cells in ankylosing spondylitis. TCRdb itself ran the 5' RACE reads through MiXCR, one entry per CDR3 protein. The data contain a few hundred thousand distinct CDR3 sequences, roughly 10% of them seen just once; the ten biggest clones take up about 6.8%. The specimen sequenced was blood, either unsorted or a sorted T cell fraction (not recorded which). Receptor source: a male donor with ankylosing spondylitis or in good health (not recorded which).

The table lists this clonotype with many counts. The V gene is TRBV6-1, the J gene TRBJ1-4, with no clear D. V lost 8 bases and J lost 3, with 10 bases in between. The CDR3 extends over 13 amino acids. The germline V gene encodes CDR1 MNHNS and CDR2 SASEGT. The CDR3 coding sequence is TGTGCCAGCGACGGCAGCTCTAATGAAAAACTGTTTTTT. Protein product: CASDGSSNEKLFF.

This clonotype was counted ten times or more. The CDR3 loop is CSASLPGEPYEQYF. The CDR3, as DNA: TGCAGTGCTAGCCTCCCCGGGGAGCCCTACGAGCAGTACTTC. V usage is TRBV20-1 and J usage is TRBJ2-7; perhaps TRBD2 as D (5 bases). Germline loops: CDR1 DFQATT, CDR2 SNEGSKA (reference sequence). Trimming removed 3 bases at V and 2 bases at J, with 14 bases between. CDR3 length equals 14 residues.

This clonotype has at least ten counts. V usage is TRBV9 and J usage is TRBJ2-3; TRBD2 aligns across 9 bases. V shed 2 bases, J shed 6 bases, and the junction held 10 bases outside the gene matches. The CDR3 length is 16 residues. Germline V gene sequence: CDR1 SGDLS, CDR2 YYNGEE. The CDR3, as DNA: TGTGCCAGCAGCGTCACAGCGGGGGGCCGATCCGATACGCAGTATTTT. It encodes CASSVTAGGRSDTQYF.

The table lists this clonotype with many counts. The V and J genes are TRBV12-3 or TRBV12-4 and TRBJ1-3, with D unclear. V was trimmed by 6 bases and J by 4 bases, leaving 13 bases between them. The CDR3 totals 14 residues. The CDR3 region has the DNA TGTGCCAGCAGCCAAAGATCGGCGGGAAACACCATATATTTT. This sequence encodes CASSQRSAGNTIYF.

A note on this clonotype: With a much larger clone just one base away, this may be a read error. The conserved phenylalanine or tryptophan normally closing the CDR3 is absent here, so this likely arose from a read error. The V and J genes are TRBV10-3 and TRBJ2-5; D perhaps matches TRBD2 (5 bases). V was shortened by 4 bases and J by 9 bases, with 6 bases between the two germline ends. The germline CDR1 and CDR2 sequences are ENHRY and SYGVKD. This CDR3 contains 10 residues. For the CDR3, the DNA is TGTGCCATCAGTGCGGAGGCCCAGTACCTC. Encoded protein: CAISAEAQYL.

This clonotype was seen ten or more times. This CDR3 is CASSLDVDTQYF. In DNA form, the CDR3 reads TGCGCCAGCAGCTTGGACGTGGATACGCAGTATTTT. The chain recombines TRBV5-1 with TRBJ2-3; D call uncertain. With 0 bases removed from V and 6 bases from J, the gap between germline ends came to 5 bases. The CDR3 has 12 residues. CDR1 and CDR2 (germline): SGHRS, YFSETQ.

This clonotype has only a few counts. The CDR3 DNA reads TGTGCCAGCAGCTTAGATCCATGGGGGGGCAATACGCAGTATTTT. It specifies CASSLDPWGGNTQYF. This chain connects TRBV7-9 to TRBJ2-3; maybe TRBD2 (7 bases). This CDR3 contains 15 residues. Germline V gene data show CDR1 as SEHNR and CDR2 as FQNEAQ (reference sequence). V dropped 1 base and J dropped 7 bases, with 15 bases sitting between them.

This clonotype was counted at least ten times. This chain joins TRBV20-1 and TRBJ2-3; 7 bases are a match to TRBD1. The CDR3 has 16 amino acids. The germline V gene has CDR1 DFQATT and CDR2 SNEGSKA (reference sequence). V shed 0 bases, J shed 4 bases, and the junction held 10 bases outside the gene matches. In nucleotides, the CDR3 is TGCAGTGCTAGAGATAGGCGCCAAGGGGGCTCAGATACGCAGTATTTT. Its translation: CSARDRRQGGSDTQYF.

This clonotype was detected ten times or more. The chain employs TRBV20-1 and TRBJ2-5, with 8 positions matching TRBD2. J was trimmed by 5 bases and V by 1 base; bases with no gene match: 6. CDR1 and CDR2 (germline): DFQATT, SNEGSKA (reference sequence). The CDR3 sequence is 14 residues long. CDR3 coding DNA: TGCAGTGCTAGAGTCGGGACTAGGGTGGAGACCCAGTACTTC. Residues: CSARVGTRVETQYF.